This T cell receptor (beta chain) was observed in a study of breast tumors, draining lymph nodes, adjacent tissues. Study-wide results and caveats: Tumor repertoires ranked between lymph nodes and nontumor tissue in diversity, with V and J gene preferences.

This clonotype appeared many times. The target antigen is unknown. One entry per CDR3 protein, called by TCRdb with MiXCR from the multiplex PCR reads. Of tens of thousands of distinct CDR3 sequences listed, 20% to 25% are singletons. Germline V gene data show CDR1 as SNHLY and CDR2 as FYNNEI. Trimming removed 8 bases at V and 2 bases at J, with 22 bases between. The CDR3 has 17 amino acids. The receptor comes from a female donor with breast cancer. Some clones in this sample may be carry-over from other donors' samples. The chain couples TRBV2 to TRBJ2-4, with D perhaps TRBD1 (6 bases). Sequences were obtained from breast tumor tissue. The CDR3 loop reads CASGSTGHMGTKNIQYF. As DNA, the CDR3 is TGTGCCAGCGGATCGACGGGACATATGGGAACCAAAAACATTCAGTACTTC.